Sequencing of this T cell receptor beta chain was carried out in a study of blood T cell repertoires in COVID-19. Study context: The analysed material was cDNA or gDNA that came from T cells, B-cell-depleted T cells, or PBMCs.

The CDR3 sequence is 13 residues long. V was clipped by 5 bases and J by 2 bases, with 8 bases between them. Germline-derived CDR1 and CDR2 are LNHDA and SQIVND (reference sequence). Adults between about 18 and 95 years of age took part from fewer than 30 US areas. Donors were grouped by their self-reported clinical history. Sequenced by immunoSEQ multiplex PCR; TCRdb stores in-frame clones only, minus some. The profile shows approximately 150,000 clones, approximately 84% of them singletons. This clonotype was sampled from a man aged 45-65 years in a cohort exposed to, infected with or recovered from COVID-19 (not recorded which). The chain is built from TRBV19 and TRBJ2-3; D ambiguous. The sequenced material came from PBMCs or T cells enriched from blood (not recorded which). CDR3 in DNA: TGTGCCAGTAGTTTGCAGGTCACAGATACGCAGTATTTT. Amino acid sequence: CASSLQVTDTQYF.